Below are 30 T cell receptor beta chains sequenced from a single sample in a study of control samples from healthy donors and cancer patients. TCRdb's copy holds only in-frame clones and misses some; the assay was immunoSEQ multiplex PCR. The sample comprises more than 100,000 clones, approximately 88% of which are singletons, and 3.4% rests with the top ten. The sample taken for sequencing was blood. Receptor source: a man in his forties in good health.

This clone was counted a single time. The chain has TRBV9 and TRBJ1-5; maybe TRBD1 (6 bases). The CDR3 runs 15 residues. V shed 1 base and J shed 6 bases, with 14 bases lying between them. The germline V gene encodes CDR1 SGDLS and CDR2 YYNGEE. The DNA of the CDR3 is TGTGCCAGCAGCGTATCAGGGGCAGAGCGTCAGCCCCAGCATTTT. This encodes CASSVSGAERQPQHF.

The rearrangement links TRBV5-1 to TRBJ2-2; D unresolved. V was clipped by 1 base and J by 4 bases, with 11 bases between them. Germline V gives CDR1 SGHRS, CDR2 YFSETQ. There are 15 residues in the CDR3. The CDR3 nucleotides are TGCGCCAGCAGCTTGTATGGGGATTCCACCGGGGAGCTGTTTTTT. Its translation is CASSLYGDSTGELFF.

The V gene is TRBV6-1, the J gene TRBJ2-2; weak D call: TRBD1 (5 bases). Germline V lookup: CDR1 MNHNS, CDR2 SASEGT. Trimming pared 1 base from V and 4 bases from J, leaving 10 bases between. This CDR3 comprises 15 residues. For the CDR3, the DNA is TGTGCCAGCAGTGAAGACGTCAGGGTCACCGGGGAGCTGTTTTTT. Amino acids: CASSEDVRVTGELFF.

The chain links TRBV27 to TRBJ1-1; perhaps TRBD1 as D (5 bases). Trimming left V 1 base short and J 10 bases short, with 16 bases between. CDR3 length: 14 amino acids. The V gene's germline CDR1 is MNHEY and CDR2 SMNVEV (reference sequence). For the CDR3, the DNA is TGTGCCAGCAGTTTATGGGGGGGGAATCCTGGAGCTTTCTTT. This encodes CASSLWGGNPGAFF.

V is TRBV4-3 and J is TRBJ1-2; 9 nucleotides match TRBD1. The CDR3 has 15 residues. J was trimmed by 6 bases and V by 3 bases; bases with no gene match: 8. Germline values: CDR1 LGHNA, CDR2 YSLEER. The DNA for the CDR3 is TGCGCCAGCAGCCATAACACAGGGGGCGGAGATGGCTACACCTTC. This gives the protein CASSHNTGGGDGYTF.

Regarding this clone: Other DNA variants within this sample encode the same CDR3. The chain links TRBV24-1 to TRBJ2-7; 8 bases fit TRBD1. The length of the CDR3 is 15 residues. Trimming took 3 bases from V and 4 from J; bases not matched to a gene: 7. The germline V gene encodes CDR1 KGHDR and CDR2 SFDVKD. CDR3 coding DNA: TGTGCCACCAGTGATACCGGACAGGGTCGGTACGAGCAGTACTTC. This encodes CATSDTGQGRYEQYF.

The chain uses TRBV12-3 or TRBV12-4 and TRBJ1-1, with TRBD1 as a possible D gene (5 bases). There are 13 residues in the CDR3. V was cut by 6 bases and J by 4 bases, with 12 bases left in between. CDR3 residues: CASSRVLSTEAFF. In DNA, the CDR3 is TGTGCCAGCAGCAGGGTTTTGAGCACTGAAGCTTTCTTT.

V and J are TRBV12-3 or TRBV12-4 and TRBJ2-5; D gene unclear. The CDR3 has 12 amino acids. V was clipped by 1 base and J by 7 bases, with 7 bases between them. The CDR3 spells CASSLGGVTQYF. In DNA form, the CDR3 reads TGTGCCAGCAGTTTAGGGGGTGTGACCCAGTACTTC.

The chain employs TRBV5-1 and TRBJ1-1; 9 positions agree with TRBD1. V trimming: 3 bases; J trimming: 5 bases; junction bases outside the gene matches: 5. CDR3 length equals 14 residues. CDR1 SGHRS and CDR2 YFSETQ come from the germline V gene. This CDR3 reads CASSSDRGETEAFF. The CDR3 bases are TGCGCCAGCAGCTCGGACAGGGGAGAGACTGAAGCTTTCTTT.

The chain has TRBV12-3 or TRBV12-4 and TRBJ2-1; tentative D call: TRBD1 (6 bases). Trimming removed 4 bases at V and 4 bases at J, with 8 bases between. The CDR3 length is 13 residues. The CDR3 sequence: CASSSDSYNEQFF. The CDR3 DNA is TGTGCCAGCAGTTCGGACAGTTACAATGAGCAGTTCTTC.

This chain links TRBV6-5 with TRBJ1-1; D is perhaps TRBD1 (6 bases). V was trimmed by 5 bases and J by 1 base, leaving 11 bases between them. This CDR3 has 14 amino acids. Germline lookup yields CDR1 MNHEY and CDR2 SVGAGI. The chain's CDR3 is CASSTTGRNTEAFF. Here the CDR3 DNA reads TGTGCCAGCAGTACAACAGGGAGGAACACTGAAGCTTTCTTT.

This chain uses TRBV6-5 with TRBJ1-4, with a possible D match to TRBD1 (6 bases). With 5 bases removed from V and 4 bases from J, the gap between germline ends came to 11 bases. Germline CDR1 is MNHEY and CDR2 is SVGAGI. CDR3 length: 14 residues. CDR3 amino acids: CASSTTGINEKLFF. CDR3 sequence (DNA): TGTGCCAGCAGTACCACAGGGATTAATGAAAAACTGTTTTTT.

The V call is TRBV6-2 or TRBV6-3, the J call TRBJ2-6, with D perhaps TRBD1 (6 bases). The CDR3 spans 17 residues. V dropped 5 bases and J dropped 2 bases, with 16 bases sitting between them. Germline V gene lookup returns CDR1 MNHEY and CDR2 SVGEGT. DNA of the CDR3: TGTGCCAGCAGTCCCCTAGATTACAGGGCTGGGGCCAACGTCCTGACTTTC. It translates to CASSPLDYRAGANVLTF.

The CDR3 sequence: CASNPLAASTDTQYF. As DNA, the CDR3 is TGTGCCAGCAACCCACTAGCGGCCTCCACAGATACGCAGTATTTT. V and J are TRBV27 and TRBJ2-3, with 8 bases fitting TRBD2. The CDR3 is 15 residues long. The germline V gene has CDR1 MNHEY and CDR2 SMNVEV (reference sequence). V shed 7 bases and J 2 bases; nucleotides not matched to a gene: 8.

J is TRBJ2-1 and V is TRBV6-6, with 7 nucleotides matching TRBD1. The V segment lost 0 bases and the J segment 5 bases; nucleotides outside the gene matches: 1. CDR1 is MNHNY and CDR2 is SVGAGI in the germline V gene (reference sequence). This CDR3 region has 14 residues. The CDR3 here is CASSYSGQNNEQFF. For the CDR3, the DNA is TGTGCCAGCAGTTACTCGGGACAGAACAATGAGCAGTTCTTC.

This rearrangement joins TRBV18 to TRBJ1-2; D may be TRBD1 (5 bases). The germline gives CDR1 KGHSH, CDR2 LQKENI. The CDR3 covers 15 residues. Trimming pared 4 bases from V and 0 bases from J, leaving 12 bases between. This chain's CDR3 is CASSQGPHSNYGYTF. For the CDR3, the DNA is TGTGCCAGCTCACAGGGACCGCACTCTAACTATGGCTACACCTTC.

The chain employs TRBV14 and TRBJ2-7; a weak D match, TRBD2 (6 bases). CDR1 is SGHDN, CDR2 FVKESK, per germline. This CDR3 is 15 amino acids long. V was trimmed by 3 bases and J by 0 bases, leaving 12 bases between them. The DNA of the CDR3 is TGTGCCAGCAGCCATGAGACCGGGGGCTCCTACGAGCAGTACTTC. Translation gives CASSHETGGSYEQYF.

The CDR3 DNA is TGCGCCAGCAGCCCTAGCGGGGGGGCTGGAGATACGCAGTATTTT. Translated, it gives CASSPSGGAGDTQYF. This rearrangement joins TRBV4-1 to TRBJ2-3; 12 bases fit TRBD2. CDR1 is MGHRA, CDR2 YSYEKL, per germline. This CDR3 spans 15 amino acids. V lost 4 bases, J lost 5 bases, and 4 bases stayed unmatched.

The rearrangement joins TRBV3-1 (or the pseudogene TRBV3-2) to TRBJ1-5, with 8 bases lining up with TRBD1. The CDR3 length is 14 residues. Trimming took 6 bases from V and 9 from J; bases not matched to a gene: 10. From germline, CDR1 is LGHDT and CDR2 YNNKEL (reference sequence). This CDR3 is CASSLGAGGGPQHF. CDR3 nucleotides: TGTGCCAGCAGTTTGGGGGCAGGGGGCGGGCCCCAGCATTTT.

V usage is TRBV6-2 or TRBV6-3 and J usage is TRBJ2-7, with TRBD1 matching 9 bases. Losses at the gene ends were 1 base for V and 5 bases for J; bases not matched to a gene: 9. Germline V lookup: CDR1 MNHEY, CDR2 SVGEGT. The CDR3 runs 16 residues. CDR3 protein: CASSYLGQGRNHEQYF. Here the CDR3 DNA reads TGTGCCAGCAGTTACTTGGGACAGGGACGGAACCACGAGCAGTACTTC.

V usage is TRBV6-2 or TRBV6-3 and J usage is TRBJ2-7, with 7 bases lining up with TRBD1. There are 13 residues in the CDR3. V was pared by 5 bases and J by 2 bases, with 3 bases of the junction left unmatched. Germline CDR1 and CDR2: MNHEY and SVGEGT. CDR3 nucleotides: TGTGCCAGCAGTGTCCAGGGGGCCTACGAGCAGTACTTC. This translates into CASSVQGAYEQYF.

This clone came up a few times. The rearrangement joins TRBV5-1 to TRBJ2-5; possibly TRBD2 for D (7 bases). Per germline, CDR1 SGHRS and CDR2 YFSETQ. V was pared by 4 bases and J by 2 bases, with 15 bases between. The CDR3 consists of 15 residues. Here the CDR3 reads CASSRGASPQETQYF. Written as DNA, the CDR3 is TGCGCCAGCAGCCGGGGGGCTAGTCCACAAGAGACCCAGTACTTC.

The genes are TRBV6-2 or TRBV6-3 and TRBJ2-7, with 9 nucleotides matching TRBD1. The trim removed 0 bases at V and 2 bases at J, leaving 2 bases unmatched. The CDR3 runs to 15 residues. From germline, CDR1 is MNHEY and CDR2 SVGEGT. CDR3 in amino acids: CASSYSGTGTYEQYF. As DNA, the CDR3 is TGTGCCAGCAGTTACTCCGGGACAGGGACCTACGAGCAGTACTTC.

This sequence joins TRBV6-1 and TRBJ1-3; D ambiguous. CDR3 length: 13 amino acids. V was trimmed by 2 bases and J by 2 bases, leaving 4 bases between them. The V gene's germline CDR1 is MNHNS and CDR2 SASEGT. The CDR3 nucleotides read TGTGCCAGCAGTGAATGGCCTGGAAACACCATATATTTT. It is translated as CASSEWPGNTIYF.

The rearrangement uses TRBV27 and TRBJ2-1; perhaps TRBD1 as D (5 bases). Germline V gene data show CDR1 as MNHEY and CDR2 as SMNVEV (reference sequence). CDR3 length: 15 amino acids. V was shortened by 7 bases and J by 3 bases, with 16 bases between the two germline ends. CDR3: CASMGQRSNYNEQFF. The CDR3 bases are TGTGCCAGCATGGGGCAGAGGTCAAACTACAATGAGCAGTTCTTC.

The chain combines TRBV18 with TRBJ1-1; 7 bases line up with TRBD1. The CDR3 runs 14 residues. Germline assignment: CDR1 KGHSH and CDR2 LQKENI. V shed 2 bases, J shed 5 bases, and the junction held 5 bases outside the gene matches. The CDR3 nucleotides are TGTGCCAGCTCACCATTCTCCAGGGGGACTGAAGCTTTCTTT. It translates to CASSPFSRGTEAFF.

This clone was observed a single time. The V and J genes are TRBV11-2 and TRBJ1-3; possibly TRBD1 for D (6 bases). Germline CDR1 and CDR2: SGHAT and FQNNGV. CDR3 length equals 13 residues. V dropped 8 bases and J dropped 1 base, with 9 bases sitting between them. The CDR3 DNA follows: TGTGCCAGCGAGGGGGGTTCTGGAAACACCATATATTTT. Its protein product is CASEGGSGNTIYF. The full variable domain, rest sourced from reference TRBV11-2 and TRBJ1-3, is EAGVAQSPRYKIIEKRQSVAFWCNPISGHATLYWYQQILGQGPKLLIQFQNNGVVDDSQLPKDRFSAERLKGVDSTLKIQPAKLEDSAVYLCASEGGSGNTIYFGEGSWLTVV.

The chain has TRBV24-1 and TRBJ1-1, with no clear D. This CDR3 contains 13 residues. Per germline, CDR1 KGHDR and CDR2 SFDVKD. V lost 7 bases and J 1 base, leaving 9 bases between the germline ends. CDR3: CATRMTQNTEAFF. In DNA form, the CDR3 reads TGTGCCACCAGAATGACACAGAACACTGAAGCTTTCTTT.

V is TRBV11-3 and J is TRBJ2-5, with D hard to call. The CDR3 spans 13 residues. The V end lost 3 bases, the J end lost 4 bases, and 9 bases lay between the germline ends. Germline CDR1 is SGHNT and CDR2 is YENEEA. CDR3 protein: CASSLSSLETQYF. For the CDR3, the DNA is TGTGCCAGCAGCTTGTCGTCGCTAGAGACCCAGTACTTC.

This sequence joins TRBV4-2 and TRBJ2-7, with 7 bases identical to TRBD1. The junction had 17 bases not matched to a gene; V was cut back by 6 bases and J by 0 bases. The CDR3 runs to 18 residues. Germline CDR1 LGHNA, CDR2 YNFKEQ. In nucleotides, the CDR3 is TGTGCCAGCAGGACAACAGGGGAAGGGGAAGGATCCTCCTACGAGCAGTACTTC. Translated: CASRTTGEGEGSSYEQYF.